These T cell receptor beta chains were read from a single sample in a study of blood T cell repertoires in COVID-19. Clones were read by immunoSEQ multiplex PCR, and TCRdb kept only the in-frame ones, dropping some. Of 50,000 to 70,000 clones in the sample, approximately 86% are singletons; the top ten hold around 5%. Sequenced input: peripheral blood. These receptors came from a man in his 60s with acute or convalescent COVID-19. The CDR3 runs from the conserved cysteine through the conserved F or W. A D gene is named only where the DNA matches it firmly. Some rows mark clone size as missing; the rest say once, few, many or name a class of expanded clone.

abundance	v_gene	j_gene	d_gene	CDR3aa	CDR3nt
NA	TRBV5-1	TRBJ2-1	TRBD1	CASSMGQANNEQFF	TGCGCCAGCAGCATGGGACAGGCGAACAATGAGCAGTTCTTC
NA	TRBV9	TRBJ1-6	TRBD1	CASSATGWDSPLHF	TGTGCCAGCAGCGCGACAGGGTGGGATTCACCCCTCCACTTT
few	TRBV2	TRBJ1-2	NA	CASSVALLANYGYTF	TGTGCCAGCAGTGTGGCATTACTAGCTAACTATGGCTACACCTTC
NA	TRBV5-1	TRBJ2-1	TRBD2	CASSFLAGSEQFF	TGCGCCAGCAGCTTCCTAGCGGGAAGCGAGCAGTTCTTC
NA	TRBV5-8	TRBJ2-2	NA	CASSLGQLHTGELFF	TGTGCCAGCAGCTTGGGACAGCTCCACACCGGGGAGCTGTTTTTT
NA	TRBV6-5	TRBJ2-3	TRBD2	CASSLSGGDTQYF	TGTGCCAGCAGTTTAAGCGGGGGGGATACGCAGTATTTT
NA	TRBV7-2	TRBJ2-7	NA	CASSPGLTTSYEQYF	TGTGCCAGCAGCCCAGGACTTACCACCTCCTACGAGCAGTACTTC
NA	TRBV10-3	TRBJ2-1	TRBD2	CAIRGLAGDNEQFF	TGTGCCATCAGGGGACTAGCGGGAGACAATGAGCAGTTCTTC
NA	TRBV28	TRBJ2-1	TRBD2	CASSLAFRGAGTSGRGRRNEQFF	TGTGCCAGCAGTTTAGCTTTCCGGGGTGCCGGGACTAGCGGGAGGGGTCGCAGGAATGAGCAGTTCTTC
NA	TRBV3-1/TRBV3-2	TRBJ2-7	TRBD2	CASSRLAGGGYEQYF	TGTGCCAGCAGCCGCCTCGCGGGAGGAGGATACGAGCAGTACTTC
NA	TRBV12-3/TRBV12-4	TRBJ1-1	TRBD1	CASSFTHDRGAFF	TGTGCCAGCAGTTTCACCCATGACAGGGGAGCTTTCTTT
NA	TRBV30	TRBJ1-4	NA	CAWSGGTNEKLFF	TGTGCCTGGAGCGGGGGGACTAATGAAAAACTGTTTTTT
NA	TRBV28	TRBJ1-1	TRBD1	CASSLAQGTEAFF	TGTGCCAGCAGTTTGGCACAGGGGACTGAAGCTTTCTTT
NA	TRBV10-3	TRBJ2-1	TRBD1	CAISAGQLAHEQFF	TGTGCCATCAGTGCGGGACAGCTCGCCCATGAGCAGTTCTTC
NA	TRBV4-2	TRBJ1-3	NA	CASGNLRGGEVGNTIYF	TGTGCCAGCGGAAACCTAAGGGGGGGCGAGGTTGGAAACACCATATATTTT
once	TRBV5-4	TRBJ2-7	TRBD2	CASSPTTSGGGEQYF	TGTGCCAGCAGCCCGACAACTAGCGGGGGGGGCGAGCAGTACTTC
NA	TRBV29-1	TRBJ1-2	TRBD1	CSVARQGGVGYTF	TGCAGCGTTGCAAGACAGGGTGGAGTCGGCTACACCTTC
once	TRBV12-3/TRBV12-4	TRBJ1-1	NA	CASSWGGVKLLF	TGTGCCAGCAGTTGGGGGGGAGTGAAGCTTCTCTTT
NA	TRBV11-2	TRBJ2-3	TRBD2	CASSLDPFRGLAGADTQYF	TGTGCCAGCAGCTTAGATCCCTTCCGAGGACTAGCGGGGGCAGATACGCAGTATTTT
NA	TRBV11-3	TRBJ2-1	NA	CASSLFAGSLGHEQFF	TGTGCCAGCAGCCTCTTCGCGGGAAGTTTGGGACATGAGCAGTTCTTC
NA	TRBV27	TRBJ1-3	NA	CATRGGTGRGNTIYF	TGTGCCACCCGAGGGGGAACAGGGCGTGGAAACACCATATATTTT
few	TRBV28	TRBJ2-5	NA	CASSFVPDQETQYF	TGTGCCAGCAGTTTTGTTCCCGACCAAGAGACCCAGTACTTC
NA	TRBV27	TRBJ2-3	NA	CASSFGGSTDTQYF	TGTGCCAGCAGTTTCGGCGGGAGCACAGATACGCAGTATTTT
NA	TRBV18	TRBJ2-2	NA	CASPGGGGNGELFF	TGTGCCAGCCCGGGCGGGGGCGGTAACGGGGAGCTGTTTTTT
NA	TRBV4-1	TRBJ2-7	TRBD1	CASSQFDRDPTYEQYF	TGCGCCAGCAGCCAATTTGACAGGGATCCCACCTACGAGCAGTACTTC
once	TRBV15	TRBJ1-5	NA	CATRHVGNQPQHF	TGTGCCACCCGACACGTTGGGAATCAGCCCCAGCATTTT
NA	TRBV5-1	TRBJ2-7	TRBD1	CASSRTGDSYEQYF	TGCGCCAGCAGCCGGACAGGGGACTCCTACGAGCAGTACTTC
NA	TRBV10-3	TRBJ2-6	TRBD1	CAISDHDRAGANVLTF	TGTGCCATCAGTGACCACGACAGGGCTGGGGCCAACGTCCTGACTTTC
NA	TRBV19	TRBJ2-5	TRBD2	CASSIGTSWETQYF	TGTGCCAGTAGTATAGGGACTAGCTGGGAGACCCAGTACTTC
once	TRBV30	TRBJ1-2	NA	CAWSVGGVYGYTF	TGTGCCTGGAGTGTTGGCGGGGTATACGGCTACACCTTC
NA	TRBV30	TRBJ2-2	NA	CAWSWGVRAGELFF	TGTGCCTGGAGTTGGGGGGTTAGGGCCGGGGAGCTGTTTTTT
NA	TRBV14	TRBJ2-3	NA	CASSQDGGVTQYF	TGTGCCAGCAGCCAAGATGGCGGGGTTACGCAGTATTTT
NA	TRBV4-2	TRBJ1-3	NA	CASSQGRTTGNTIYF	TGTGCCAGCAGCCAAGGGCGCACTACTGGAAACACCATATATTTT
NA	TRBV5-5	TRBJ2-7	NA	CASSPQVSSYEQYF	TGTGCCAGCAGCCCCCAGGTGAGCTCCTACGAGCAGTACTTC
NA	TRBV10-3	TRBJ1-6	TRBD1	CAISESNRGHSPLHF	TGTGCCATCAGTGAGTCGAACAGGGGGCATTCACCCCTCCACTTT
NA	TRBV18	TRBJ1-4	NA	CASSPSSGAGEKLFF	TGTGCCAGCTCACCTTCATCAGGGGCGGGTGAAAAACTGTTTTTT
once	TRBV5-1	TRBJ1-1	TRBD1	CASSQSPGTGGTEAFF	TGCGCCAGCAGCCAAAGTCCCGGGACAGGGGGCACTGAAGCTTTCTTT